This is a list of T cell receptor beta chains from one sample in a study of cytomegalovirus exposure and HLA in healthy donors. Produced via immunoSEQ multiplex PCR; TCRdb's table is partial and in-frame only. The sample has approximately 160,000 clones, roughly 84% seen once. Sequencing input: PBMCs. Receptors were obtained from a young man in good health and CMV-seropositive. Each CDR3 is given with its conserved first and last residue. D genes are given only for firm matches. Part of the rows lack a size; the others show once, few, many or a class for expanded clones.

D gene	clone size	V gene	J gene	CDR3 protein	CDR3 DNA
.	.	TRBV5-6	TRBJ2-7	CASNSGTTSGEQYF	TGTGCCAGCAACTCCGGGACAACCTCCGGGGAGCAGTACTTC
.	.	TRBV2	TRBJ2-7	CADSNQNYEQYF	TGTGCGGACTCGAACCAGAACTACGAGCAGTACTTC
.	.	TRBV27	TRBJ1-1	CASSLSPQGLTEAFF	TGTGCCAGCAGTTTATCTCCCCAGGGACTCACTGAAGCTTTCTTT
TRBD1	.	TRBV29-1	TRBJ2-4	CSVGVGQGGDIQYF	TGCAGCGTGGGGGTAGGACAGGGTGGTGACATTCAGTACTTC
.	few	TRBV21-1	TRBJ1-5	CASSKGRERQPQHF	TGTGCCAGCAGCAAGGGGAGGGAACGCCAGCCCCAGCATTTT
TRBD1	once	TRBV15	TRBJ1-2	CATSSDRENIYGYTF	TGTGCCACCAGCAGCGACAGGGAAAACATCTATGGCTACACCTTC
.	.	TRBV4-3	TRBJ2-4	CASSQATGRAGGNIQYF	TGCGCCAGCAGCCAAGCGACGGGAAGGGCCGGGGGAAACATTCAGTACTTC
.	few	TRBV5-4	TRBJ2-3	CASSPSAASGVYTQYF	TGTGCCAGCAGCCCAAGTGCCGCCTCGGGGGTCTATACGCAGTATTTT
.	.	TRBV27	TRBJ2-7	CASSYGASGDEQYF	TGTGCCAGCAGTTACGGGGCTTCGGGGGACGAGCAGTACTTC
.	.	TRBV5-1	TRBJ2-5	CASSLGQAQETQYF	TGCGCCAGCAGCTTGGGACAGGCACAAGAGACCCAGTACTTC
.	.	TRBV2	TRBJ2-1	CATLGVSSYNEQFF	TGTGCCACCCTAGGGGTCAGCTCCTACAATGAGCAGTTCTTC
.	.	TRBV7-8	TRBJ2-7	CASSRGTGEQYF	TGTGCCAGCAGCCGGGGTACTGGGGAGCAGTACTTC
TRBD2	once	TRBV19	TRBJ2-3	CASSGTSGIDTQYF	TGTGCCAGTAGCGGGACTAGCGGGATAGATACGCAGTATTTT
.	.	TRBV25-1	TRBJ2-2	CASPYGGANTGELFF	TGTGCCAGCCCCTACGGCGGGGCGAACACCGGGGAGCTGTTTTTT
.	.	TRBV30	TRBJ1-3	CAWTYPPTVSGNTIYF	TGTGCCTGGACCTACCCTCCGACAGTCTCTGGAAACACCATATATTTT
TRBD2	.	TRBV5-4	TRBJ2-2	CASSRGGNTGELFF	TGTGCCAGCAGTCGGGGGGGGAACACCGGGGAGCTGTTTTTT
.	.	TRBV7-2	TRBJ1-3	CASSLLAGLGNTIYF	TGTGCCAGCAGCCTCTTGGCGGGACTGGGAAACACCATATATTTT
TRBD1	.	TRBV11-2	TRBJ2-1	CASSSAGGNEQFF	TGTGCCAGCAGCTCTGCAGGGGGCAATGAGCAGTTCTTC
.	.	TRBV5-1	TRBJ1-1	CASSATGGVTEAFF	TGCGCCAGCAGCGCCACCGGGGGGGTCACTGAAGCTTTCTTT
.	.	TRBV28	TRBJ2-7	CASSFPPSEQYF	TGTGCCAGCAGTTTTCCCCCATCCGAGCAGTACTTC
TRBD1	.	TRBV28	TRBJ1-5	CASSNPGQGANQPQHF	TGTGCCAGCAGCAATCCGGGACAGGGGGCGAATCAGCCCCAGCATTTT
TRBD1	.	TRBV28	TRBJ2-7	CASSWGTDNSYEQYF	TGTGCCAGCAGTTGGGGGACAGACAACTCCTACGAGCAGTACTTC
TRBD1	.	TRBV30	TRBJ1-1	CALDRGTGTEAFF	TGTGCCCTGGACAGGGGGACGGGCACTGAAGCTTTCTTT
.	once	TRBV9	TRBJ2-2	CASSVGVETGELFF	TGTGCCAGCAGCGTAGGGGTGGAGACCGGGGAGCTGTTTTTT
.	few	TRBV4-1	TRBJ1-4	CASSPNAGPSNEKLFF	TGCGCCAGCAGCCCCAACGCGGGACCGAGTAATGAAAAACTGTTTTTT
TRBD1	.	TRBV7-2	TRBJ1-2	CASSGPGQGLYGYTF	TGTGCCAGCAGCGGACCGGGACAGGGCCTCTATGGCTACACCTTC